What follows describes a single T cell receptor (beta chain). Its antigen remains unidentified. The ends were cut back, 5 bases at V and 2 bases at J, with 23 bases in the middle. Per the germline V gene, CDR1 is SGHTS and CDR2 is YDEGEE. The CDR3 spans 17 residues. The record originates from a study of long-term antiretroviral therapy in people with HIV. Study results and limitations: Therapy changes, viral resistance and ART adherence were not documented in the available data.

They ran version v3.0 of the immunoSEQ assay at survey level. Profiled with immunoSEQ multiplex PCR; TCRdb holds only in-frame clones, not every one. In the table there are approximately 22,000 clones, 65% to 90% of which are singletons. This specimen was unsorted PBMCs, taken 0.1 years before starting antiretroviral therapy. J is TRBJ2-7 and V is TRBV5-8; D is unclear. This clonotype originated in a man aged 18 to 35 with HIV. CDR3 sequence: CASSSPPRLGSAYEQYF. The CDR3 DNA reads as TGTGCCAGCAGTTCGCCTCCGAGACTGGGCTCGGCCTACGAGCAGTACTTC.